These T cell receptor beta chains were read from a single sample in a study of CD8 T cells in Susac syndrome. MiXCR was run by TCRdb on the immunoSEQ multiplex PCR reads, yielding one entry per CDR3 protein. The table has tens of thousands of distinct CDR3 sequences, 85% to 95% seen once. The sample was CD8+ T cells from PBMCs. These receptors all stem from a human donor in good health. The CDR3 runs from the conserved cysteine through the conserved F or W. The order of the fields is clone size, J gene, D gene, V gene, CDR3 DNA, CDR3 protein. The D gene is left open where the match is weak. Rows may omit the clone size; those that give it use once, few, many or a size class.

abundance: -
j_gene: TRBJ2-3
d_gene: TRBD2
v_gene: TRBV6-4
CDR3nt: TGTGCCAGCAGTATCACTAGCGGGGGTAGCACAGATACGCAGTATTTT
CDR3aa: CASSITSGGSTDTQYF

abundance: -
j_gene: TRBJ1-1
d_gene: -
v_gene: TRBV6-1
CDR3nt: TGTGCCAGCAGTGGCCCCACCCCGCCGCCGGACACTGAAGCTTTCTTT
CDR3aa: CASSGPTPPPDTEAFF

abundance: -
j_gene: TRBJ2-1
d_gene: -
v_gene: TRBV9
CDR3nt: TGTGCCAGCAGCGTAGAGCCACTAGAGGTGGTATCCAATGAGCAGTTCTTC
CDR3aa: CASSVEPLEVVSNEQFF

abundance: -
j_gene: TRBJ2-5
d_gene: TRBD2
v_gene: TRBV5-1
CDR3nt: TGCGCCAGCAGCTTGGTCGCTAGCGGGGGGCCCCTGGGCCAGGAGACCCAGTACTTC
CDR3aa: CASSLVASGGPLGQETQYF

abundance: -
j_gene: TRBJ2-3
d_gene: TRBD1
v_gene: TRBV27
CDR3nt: TGTGCCAGCACCATGACCGGGACAGGGGGCAAAGATACGCAGTATTTT
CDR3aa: CASTMTGTGGKDTQYF

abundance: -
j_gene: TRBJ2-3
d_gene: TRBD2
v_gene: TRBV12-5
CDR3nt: TGTGCTAGTGGTGCCACGGGGGGGGATACGCAGTATTTT
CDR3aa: CASGATGGDTQYF

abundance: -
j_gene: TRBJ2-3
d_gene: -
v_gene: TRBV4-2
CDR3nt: TGTGCCAGCAGCCAAGAGAGGGGGGGAGGGGCAGATACGCAGTATTTT
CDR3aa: CASSQERGGGADTQYF

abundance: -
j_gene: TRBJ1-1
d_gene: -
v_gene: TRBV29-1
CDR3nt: TGCAGCGTCCCTGGTAGGGCTGAAGCTTTCTTT
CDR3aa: CSVPGRAEAFF

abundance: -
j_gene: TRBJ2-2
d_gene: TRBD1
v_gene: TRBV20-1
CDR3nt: TGCAGTGCAAGGGACAGAACCGGGGAGCTGTTTTTT
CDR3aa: CSARDRTGELFF

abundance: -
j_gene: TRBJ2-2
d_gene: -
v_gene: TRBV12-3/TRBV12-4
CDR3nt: TGTGCCAGCAGTCTGACAGGCACCGGGGAGCTGTTTTTT
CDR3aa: CASSLTGTGELFF

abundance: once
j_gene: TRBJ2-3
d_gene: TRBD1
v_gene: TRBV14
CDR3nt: TGTGCCAGCAGCCCTCCGACAGGGGAGTCACAATATACGCAGTATTTT
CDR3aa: CASSPPTGESQYTQYF

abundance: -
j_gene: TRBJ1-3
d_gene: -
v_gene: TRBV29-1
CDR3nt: TGCAGCGTCTGGGGAGACACCATATATTTT
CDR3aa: CSVWGDTIYF

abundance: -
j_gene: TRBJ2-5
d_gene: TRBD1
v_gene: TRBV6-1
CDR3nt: TGTGCCAGCACCGTCCCGGGACAGGGAACATCTCAAGAGACCCAGTACTTC
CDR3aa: CASTVPGQGTSQETQYF

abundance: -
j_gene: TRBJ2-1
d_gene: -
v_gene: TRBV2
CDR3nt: TGTGCCAGCAGTGAGCAGTTCTTC
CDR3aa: CASSEQFF

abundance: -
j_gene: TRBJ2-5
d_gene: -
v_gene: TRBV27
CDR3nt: TGTGCCAGCAGTCCCCCCGGCCCTCCCGGGATCATGTACTTC
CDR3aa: CASSPPGPPGIMYF

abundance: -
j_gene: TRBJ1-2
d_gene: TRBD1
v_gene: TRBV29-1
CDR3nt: TGCAGCGTTGATAGGACAGGGGCCCATGGCTACACCTTC
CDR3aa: CSVDRTGAHGYTF

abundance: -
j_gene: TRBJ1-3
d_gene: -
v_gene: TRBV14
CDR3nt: TGTGCCAGCAGCCCCCAGGCTTTTGGGAACACCATATATTTT
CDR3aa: CASSPQAFGNTIYF

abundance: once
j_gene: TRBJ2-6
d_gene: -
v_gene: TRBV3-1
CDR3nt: TGTGCCAGCAGCCCCGCGTGGCAGGGAACAGGGGCCAACGTCCTGACTTTC
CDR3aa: CASSPAWQGTGANVLTF

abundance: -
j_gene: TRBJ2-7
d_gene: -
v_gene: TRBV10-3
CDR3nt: TGTGCCATCAGTGAGCTATTGGAGGTGGTCACCTACGAGCAGTACTTC
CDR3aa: CAISELLEVVTYEQYF

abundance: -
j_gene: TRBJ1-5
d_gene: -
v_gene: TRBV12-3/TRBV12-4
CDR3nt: TGTGCCAGCAGTTTAACGGGGGAACTTAGCAATCAGCCCCAGCATTTT
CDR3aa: CASSLTGELSNQPQHF

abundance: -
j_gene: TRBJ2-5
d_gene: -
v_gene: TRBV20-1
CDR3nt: TGCAGTGCTAGAGTTTTCCCCCTGGACTACTCGGGAGAGACCCAGTACTTC
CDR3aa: CSARVFPLDYSGETQYF

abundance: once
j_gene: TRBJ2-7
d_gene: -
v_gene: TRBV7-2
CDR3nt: TGTGCCAGCAGCCCGCAAGCATTCCAATACGAGCAGTACTTC
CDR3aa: CASSPQAFQYEQYF

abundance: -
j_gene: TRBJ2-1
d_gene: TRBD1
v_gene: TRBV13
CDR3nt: TGTGCCAGCAGCTTACAGGGGGCTGATGAGCAGTTCTTC
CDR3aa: CASSLQGADEQFF

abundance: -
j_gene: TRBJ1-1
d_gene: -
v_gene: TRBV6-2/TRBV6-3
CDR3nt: TGTGCCAGCAGTTACTCCATCAAGCAGGGTAACACTGAAGCTTTCTTT
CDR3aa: CASSYSIKQGNTEAFF